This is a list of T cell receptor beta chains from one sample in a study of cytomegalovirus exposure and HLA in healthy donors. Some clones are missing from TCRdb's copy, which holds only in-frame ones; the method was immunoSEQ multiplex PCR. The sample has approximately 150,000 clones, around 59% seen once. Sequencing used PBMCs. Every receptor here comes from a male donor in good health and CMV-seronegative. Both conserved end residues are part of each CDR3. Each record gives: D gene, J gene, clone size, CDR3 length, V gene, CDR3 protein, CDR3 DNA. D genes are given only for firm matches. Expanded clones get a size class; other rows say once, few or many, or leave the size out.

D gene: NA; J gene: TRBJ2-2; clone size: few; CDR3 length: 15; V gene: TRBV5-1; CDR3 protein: CASSPVESNTGELFF; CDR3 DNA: TGCGCCAGCAGCCCGGTAGAGTCGAACACCGGGGAGCTGTTTTTT
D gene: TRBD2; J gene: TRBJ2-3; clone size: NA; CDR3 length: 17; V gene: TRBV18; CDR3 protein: CASSRGTSGGRRDTQYF; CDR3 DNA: TGTGCCAGCTCACGGGGGACTAGCGGGGGGAGAAGAGATACGCAGTATTTT
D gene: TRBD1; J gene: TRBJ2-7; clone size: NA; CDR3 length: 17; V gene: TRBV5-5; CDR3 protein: CASSPTWTGVGTYEQYF; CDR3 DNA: TGTGCCAGCAGCCCAACATGGACAGGGGTGGGCACCTACGAGCAGTACTTC
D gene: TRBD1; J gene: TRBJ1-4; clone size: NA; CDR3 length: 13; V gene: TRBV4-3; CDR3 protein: CASSHPGQGRLFF; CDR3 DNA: TGCGCCAGCAGCCACCCGGGACAGGGCCGACTGTTTTTT
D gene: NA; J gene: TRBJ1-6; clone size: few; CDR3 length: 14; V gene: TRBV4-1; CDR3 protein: CASSLPGNSSPLHF; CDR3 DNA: TGCGCCAGCAGCCTTCCAGGGAATAGTTCACCCCTCCACTTT
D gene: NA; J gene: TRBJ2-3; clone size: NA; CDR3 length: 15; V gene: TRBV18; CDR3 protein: CASSLQTASTDTQYF; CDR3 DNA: TGTGCCAGCTCACTACAGACAGCGAGCACAGATACGCAGTATTTT
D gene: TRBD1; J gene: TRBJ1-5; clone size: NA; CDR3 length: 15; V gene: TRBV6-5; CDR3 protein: CASSYSAGGGQPQHF; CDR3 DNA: TGTGCCAGCAGTTACTCGGCAGGGGGCGGGCAGCCCCAGCATTTT
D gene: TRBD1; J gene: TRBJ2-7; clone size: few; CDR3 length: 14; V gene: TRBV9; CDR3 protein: CASSAHDRGNEQYF; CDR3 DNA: TGTGCCAGCAGCGCTCATGACAGGGGCAACGAGCAGTACTTC
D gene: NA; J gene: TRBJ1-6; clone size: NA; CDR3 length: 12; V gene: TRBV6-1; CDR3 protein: CASEYGGSPLHF; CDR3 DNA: TGTGCCAGCGAGTACGGGGGATCACCCCTCCACTTT
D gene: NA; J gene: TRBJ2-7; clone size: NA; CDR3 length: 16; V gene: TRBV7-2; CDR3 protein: CASSLARTGNSYEQYF; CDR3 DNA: TGTGCCAGCAGCTTAGCCCGGACGGGAAACTCCTACGAGCAGTACTTC
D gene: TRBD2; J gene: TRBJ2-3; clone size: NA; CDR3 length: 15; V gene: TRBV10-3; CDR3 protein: CAISFTSGDTDTQYF; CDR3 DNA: TGTGCCATCAGTTTCACTAGCGGGGACACAGATACGCAGTATTTT
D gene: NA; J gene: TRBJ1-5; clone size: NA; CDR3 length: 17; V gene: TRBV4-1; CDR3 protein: CASSQDRESAGLQPQHF; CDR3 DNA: TGCGCCAGCAGCCAAGATCGGGAGAGCGCGGGTCTTCAGCCCCAGCATTTT
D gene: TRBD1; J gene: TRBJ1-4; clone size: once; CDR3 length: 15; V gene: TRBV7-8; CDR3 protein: CASRSDRGFNEKLFF; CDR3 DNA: TGTGCCAGCAGGTCGGACAGGGGATTTAATGAAAAACTGTTTTTT
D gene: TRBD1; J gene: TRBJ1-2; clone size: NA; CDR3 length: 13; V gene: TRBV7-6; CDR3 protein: CASSLGQGAGYTF; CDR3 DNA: TGTGCCAGCAGCTTGGGACAGGGGGCTGGCTACACCTTC
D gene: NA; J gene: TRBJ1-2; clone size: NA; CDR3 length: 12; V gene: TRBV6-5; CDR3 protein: CASSYDLWGYPF; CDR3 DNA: TGTGCCAGCAGTTATGACCTATGGGGCTACCCCTTC
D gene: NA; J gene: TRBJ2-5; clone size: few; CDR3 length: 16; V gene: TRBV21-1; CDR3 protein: CASTGDTGGHQETQYF; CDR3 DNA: TGTGCCAGCACGGGGGATACAGGGGGACACCAAGAGACCCAGTACTTC
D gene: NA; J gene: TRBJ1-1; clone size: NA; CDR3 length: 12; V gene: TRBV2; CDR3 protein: CARKAMNTEAFF; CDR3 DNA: TGTGCCCGCAAAGCTATGAACACTGAAGCTTTCTTT
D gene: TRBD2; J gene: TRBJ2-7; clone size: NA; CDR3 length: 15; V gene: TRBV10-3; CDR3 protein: CAISDLAGGDYEQYF; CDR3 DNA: TGTGCCATCAGTGATTTGGCGGGGGGCGACTACGAGCAGTACTTC
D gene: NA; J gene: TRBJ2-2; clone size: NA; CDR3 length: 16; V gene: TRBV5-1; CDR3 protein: CASSLARGRGTGELFF; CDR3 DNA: TGCGCCAGCAGCTTGGCGCGGGGGCGGGGCACCGGGGAGCTGTTTTTT
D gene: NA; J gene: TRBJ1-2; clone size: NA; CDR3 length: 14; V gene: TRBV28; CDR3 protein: CASTMGGRSYGYTF; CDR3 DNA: TGTGCCAGCACCATGGGAGGCAGGTCGTATGGCTACACCTTC
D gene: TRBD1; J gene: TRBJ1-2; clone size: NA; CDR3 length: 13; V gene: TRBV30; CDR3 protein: CAWGRDRPAGYTF; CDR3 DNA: TGTGCCTGGGGAAGGGACAGGCCGGCGGGCTACACCTTC
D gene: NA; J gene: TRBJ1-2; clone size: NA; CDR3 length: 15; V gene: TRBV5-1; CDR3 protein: CASSLYRGADYGYTF; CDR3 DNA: TGCGCCAGCAGCTTATATCGGGGGGCAGACTATGGCTACACCTTC
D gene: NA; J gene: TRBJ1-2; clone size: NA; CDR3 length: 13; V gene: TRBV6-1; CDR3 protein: CASSEGGGYGYTF; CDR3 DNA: TGTGCCAGCAGTGAAGGGGGAGGTTATGGCTACACCTTC
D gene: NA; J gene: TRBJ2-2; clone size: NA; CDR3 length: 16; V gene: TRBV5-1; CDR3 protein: CASSLSQGRNTGELFF; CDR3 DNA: TGCGCCAGCAGCTTGTCCCAGGGTAGAAACACCGGGGAGCTGTTTTTT
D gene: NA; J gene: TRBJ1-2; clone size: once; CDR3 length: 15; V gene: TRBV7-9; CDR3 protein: CASSLLLRDTYGYTF; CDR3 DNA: TGTGCCAGCAGCTTATTACTCCGGGACACCTATGGCTACACCTTC
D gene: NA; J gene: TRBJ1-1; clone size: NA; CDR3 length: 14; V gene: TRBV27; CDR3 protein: CASSLMGLNTEAFF; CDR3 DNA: TGTGCCAGCAGTTTAATGGGACTCAACACTGAAGCTTTCTTT
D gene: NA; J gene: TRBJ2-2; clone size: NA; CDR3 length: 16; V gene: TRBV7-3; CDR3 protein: CASSSWSAANTGELFF; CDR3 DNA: TGTGCCAGCAGCTCATGGTCGGCGGCGAACACCGGGGAGCTGTTTTTT
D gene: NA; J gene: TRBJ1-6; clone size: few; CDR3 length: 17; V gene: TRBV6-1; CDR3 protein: CASSVVRAVRYNSPLHF; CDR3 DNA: TGTGCCAGCAGTGTAGTGAGGGCCGTCCGGTATAATTCACCCCTCCACTTT
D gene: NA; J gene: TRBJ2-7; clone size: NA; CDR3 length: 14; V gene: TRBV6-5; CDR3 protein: CASSSDSVFYEQYF; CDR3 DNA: TGTGCCAGCAGTTCCGACAGCGTTTTCTACGAGCAGTACTTC
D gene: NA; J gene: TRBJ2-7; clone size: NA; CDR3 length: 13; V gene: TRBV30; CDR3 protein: CAWSHGIGYEQYF; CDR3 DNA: TGTGCCTGGAGTCACGGTATCGGCTACGAGCAGTACTTC
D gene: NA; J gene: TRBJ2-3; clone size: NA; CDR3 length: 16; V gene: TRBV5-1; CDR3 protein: CASSLARQHRTDTQYF; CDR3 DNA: TGCGCCAGCAGCTTGGCTAGACAGCACCGCACAGATACGCAGTATTTT
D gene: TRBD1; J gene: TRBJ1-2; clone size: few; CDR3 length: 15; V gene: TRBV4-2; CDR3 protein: CASSQVRGRDYGYTF; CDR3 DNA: TGTGCCAGCAGCCAAGTGAGGGGGCGGGACTATGGCTACACCTTC
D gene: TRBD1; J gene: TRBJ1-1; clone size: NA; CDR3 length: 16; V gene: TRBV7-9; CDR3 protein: CASRSRDSRMNTEAFF; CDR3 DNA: TGTGCCAGCAGGTCGAGGGACAGCCGTATGAACACTGAAGCTTTCTTT
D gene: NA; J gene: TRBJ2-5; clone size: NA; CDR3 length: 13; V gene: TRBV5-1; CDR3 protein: CASSLGREETQYF; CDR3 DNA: TGCGCCAGCAGCTTGGGCAGGGAAGAGACCCAGTACTTC
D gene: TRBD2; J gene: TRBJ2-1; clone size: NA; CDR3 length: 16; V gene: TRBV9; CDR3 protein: CASSVGTSGGAGEQFF; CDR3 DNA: TGTGCCAGCAGCGTAGGGACTAGCGGGGGGGCAGGGGAGCAGTTCTTC
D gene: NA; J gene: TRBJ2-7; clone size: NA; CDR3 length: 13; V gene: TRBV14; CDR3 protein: CASSQEAGSEQYF; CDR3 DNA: TGTGCCAGCAGCCAAGAAGCCGGGAGTGAGCAGTACTTC
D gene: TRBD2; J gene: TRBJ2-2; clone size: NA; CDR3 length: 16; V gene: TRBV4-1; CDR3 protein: CASSQDRLAGAGELFF; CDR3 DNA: TGCGCCAGCAGCCAAGATCGCCTAGCGGGGGCCGGGGAGCTGTTTTTT
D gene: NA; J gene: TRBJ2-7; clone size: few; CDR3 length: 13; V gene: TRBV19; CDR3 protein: CASSMSPTYEQYF; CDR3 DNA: TGTGCCAGTAGTATGAGTCCCACCTACGAGCAGTACTTC
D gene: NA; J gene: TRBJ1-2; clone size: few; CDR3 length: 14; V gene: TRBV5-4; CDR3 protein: CASSLDRAFPGYTF; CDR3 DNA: TGTGCCAGCAGCTTGGACAGGGCCTTCCCGGGCTACACCTTC
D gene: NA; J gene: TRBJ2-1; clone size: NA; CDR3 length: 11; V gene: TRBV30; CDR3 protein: CAWVQGTEQFF; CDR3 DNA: TGTGCCTGGGTCCAGGGCACGGAGCAGTTCTTC
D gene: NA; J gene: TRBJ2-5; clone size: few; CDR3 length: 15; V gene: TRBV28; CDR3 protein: CASSRAGGEGETQYF; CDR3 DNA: TGTGCCAGCAGCCGCGCCGGGGGAGAGGGAGAGACCCAGTACTTC
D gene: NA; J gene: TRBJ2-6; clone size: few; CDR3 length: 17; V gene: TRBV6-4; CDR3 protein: CASSVGGGQGGANVLTF; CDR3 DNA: TGTGCCAGCAGTGTCGGTGGGGGCCAAGGAGGGGCCAACGTCCTGACTTTC
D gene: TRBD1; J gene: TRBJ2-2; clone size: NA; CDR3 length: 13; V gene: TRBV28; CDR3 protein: CASRDRASGELFF; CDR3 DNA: TGTGCCAGCAGGGACAGGGCTTCCGGGGAGCTGTTTTTT
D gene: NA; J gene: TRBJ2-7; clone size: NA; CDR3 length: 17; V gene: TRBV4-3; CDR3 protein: CASSQDHRTDFPYEQYF; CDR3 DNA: TGCGCCAGCAGCCAAGATCACAGGACAGATTTTCCCTACGAGCAGTACTTC
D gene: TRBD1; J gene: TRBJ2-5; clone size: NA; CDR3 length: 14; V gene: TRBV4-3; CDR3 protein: CASSQHTGDGTQYF; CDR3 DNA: TGCGCCAGCAGCCAACACACAGGGGATGGGACCCAGTACTTC
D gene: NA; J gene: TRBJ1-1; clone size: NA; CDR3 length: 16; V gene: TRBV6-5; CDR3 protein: CASSYSRTLMNTEAFF; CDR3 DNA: TGTGCCAGCAGTTACTCCAGGACACTAATGAACACTGAAGCTTTCTTT
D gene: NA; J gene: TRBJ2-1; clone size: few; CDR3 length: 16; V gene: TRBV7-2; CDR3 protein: CASSFDRGGGSHEQFF; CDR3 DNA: TGTGCCAGCAGCTTTGACAGGGGAGGGGGGTCACATGAGCAGTTCTTC
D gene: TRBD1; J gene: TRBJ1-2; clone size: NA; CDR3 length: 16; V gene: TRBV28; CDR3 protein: CASSPTGGAFFYGYTF; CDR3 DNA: TGTGCCAGCAGTCCTACAGGGGGCGCATTTTTCTATGGCTACACCTTC
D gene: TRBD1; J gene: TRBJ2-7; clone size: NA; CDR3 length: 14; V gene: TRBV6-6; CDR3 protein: CASSKDRATGEQYF; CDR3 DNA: TGTGCCAGCAGCAAGGACAGGGCCACGGGGGAGCAGTACTTC
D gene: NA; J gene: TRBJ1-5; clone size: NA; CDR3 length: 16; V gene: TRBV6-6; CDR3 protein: CASSYSSGYSNQPQHF; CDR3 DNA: TGTGCCAGCAGTTACTCTTCGGGTTATAGCAATCAGCCCCAGCATTTT
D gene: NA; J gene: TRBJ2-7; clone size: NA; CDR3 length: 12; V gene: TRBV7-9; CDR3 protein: CSSSLGQVEQYF; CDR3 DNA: TGTTCCAGCAGCTTAGGGCAGGTCGAGCAGTACTTC
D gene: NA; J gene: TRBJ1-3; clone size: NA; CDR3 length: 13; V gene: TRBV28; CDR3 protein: CASSFASGNTIYF; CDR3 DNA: TGTGCCAGCAGTTTCGCGTCCGGAAACACCATATATTTT
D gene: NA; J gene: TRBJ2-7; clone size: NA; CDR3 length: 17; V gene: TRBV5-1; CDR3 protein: CASSLEKDRGGDYEQYF; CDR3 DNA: TGCGCCAGCAGCTTGGAAAAAGACAGGGGAGGGGATTACGAGCAGTACTTC
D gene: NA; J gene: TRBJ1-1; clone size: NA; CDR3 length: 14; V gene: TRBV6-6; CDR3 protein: CASSFRGMNTEAFF; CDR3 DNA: TGTGCCAGCAGTTTCAGGGGCATGAACACTGAAGCTTTCTTT
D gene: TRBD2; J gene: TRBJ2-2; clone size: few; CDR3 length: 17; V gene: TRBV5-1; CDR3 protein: CASRNPTSGGNTGELFF; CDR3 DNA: TGCGCCAGCAGGAATCCTACTAGCGGGGGGAACACCGGGGAGCTGTTTTTT
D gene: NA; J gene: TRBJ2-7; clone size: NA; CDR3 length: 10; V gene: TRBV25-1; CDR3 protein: CASSELEQYF; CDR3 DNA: TGTGCCAGCAGTGAATTAGAGCAGTACTTC
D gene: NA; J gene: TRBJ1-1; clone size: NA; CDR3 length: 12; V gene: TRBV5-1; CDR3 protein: CASSLQGTEAFF; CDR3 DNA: TGCGCCAGCAGCTTGCAGGGCACTGAAGCTTTCTTT
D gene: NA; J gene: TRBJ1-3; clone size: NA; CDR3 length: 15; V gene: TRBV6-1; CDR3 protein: CASGREVNSGNTIYF; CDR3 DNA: TGTGCCAGCGGGAGGGAGGTGAACTCTGGAAACACCATATATTTT
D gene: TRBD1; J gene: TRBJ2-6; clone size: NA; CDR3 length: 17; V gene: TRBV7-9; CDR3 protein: CASSSGGQGSGANVLTF; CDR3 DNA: TGTGCCAGCAGCTCAGGGGGACAGGGGTCTGGGGCCAACGTCCTGACTTTC